The 3 T cell receptor beta chains in this list originate from one sample, sequenced in a study of cytomegalovirus exposure and HLA in healthy donors (dated 2017 in TCRdb). Libraries were made using the immunoSEQ multiplex PCR assay. A mixture of 60 forward primers for TCR Vbeta segments and 13 reverse primers for TCR Jbeta segments was used in the multiplex PCR. TCRdb took this table from immuneACCESS and kept in-frame rearrangements with V and J called. Such tables lack part of the clones; where checked against another copy, unresolved V genes explain under half of the gap, and the rest is unexplained. The sample table contains under 200,000 clones; only one count was recorded for 82% of them. In total, the top ten clones hold 1.5% to 2% of the sample. Input material: PBMCs. Every receptor here comes from a woman aged 18-30 years in good health and CMV-seronegative.

The rearrangement links TRBV4-1 to TRBJ2-1; TRBD2 aligns across 7 bases. The CDR3 extends over 15 amino acids. Trimming removed 1 base from V and 7 bases from J; junction bases left unmatched: 7. Germline-derived CDR1 and CDR2 are MGHRA and YSYEKL. CDR3 DNA: TGCGCCAGCAGCCAAGGACTAGCCTATCCGAATGAGCAGTTCTTC. Translating gives CASSQGLAYPNEQFF.

On this clone itself: One end of the junction varies from germline; a read error may be responsible. This chain connects TRBV7-2 to TRBJ2-3; 15 bases line up with TRBD2. Germline loops: CDR1 SGHTA, CDR2 FQGNSA. CDR3 length: 19 amino acids. The CDR3 protein is CASSLAGTSGRTSTDTQYF. CDR3 bases: TGTGCCAGCAGCCTAGCCGGGACTAGCGGGAGGACTAGCACAGATACGCAGTATTTT.

This chain uses TRBV30 with TRBJ1-5; the D is unclear. V was shortened by 3 bases and J by 11 bases, with 14 bases between the two germline ends. The CDR3 spans 12 residues. CDR1 and CDR2 (germline): GTSNPN, SVGIG (reference sequence). CDR3 sequence reads: CAWSIGRQAQHF. As DNA, the CDR3 is TGTGCCTGGAGCATAGGGAGGCAGGCCCAGCATTTT.